Detailed here is one T cell receptor (beta chain). Trimming left V 1 base short and J 2 bases short, with 9 bases between. Germline V CDR1 and CDR2: LGHNA, YNFKEQ. This CDR3 has 14 residues. These data belong to a study of PD-L1 blockade in urothelial cancer. Background on the study: The analyses of blood took place 3 weeks (second dose) and 6 weeks after treatment start.

Sequencing was performed with immunoSEQ multiplex PCR; in TCRdb, only in-frame clones are kept and a portion is missing. The repertoire has about 88,000 clones, around nine tenths of them found once; the top ten carry approximately 10%. Sequencing used PBMCs, obtained around atezolizumab (anti-PD-L1) treatment. The clonotype comes from a man in his fifties or sixties with urothelial cancer. The rearrangement uses TRBV4-2 and TRBJ2-7; D may be TRBD1 (7 bases). CDR3 sequence: CASSQGRGAYEQYF. CDR3 nucleotides: TGTGCCAGCAGCCAAGGCAGGGGGGCCTACGAGCAGTACTTC.